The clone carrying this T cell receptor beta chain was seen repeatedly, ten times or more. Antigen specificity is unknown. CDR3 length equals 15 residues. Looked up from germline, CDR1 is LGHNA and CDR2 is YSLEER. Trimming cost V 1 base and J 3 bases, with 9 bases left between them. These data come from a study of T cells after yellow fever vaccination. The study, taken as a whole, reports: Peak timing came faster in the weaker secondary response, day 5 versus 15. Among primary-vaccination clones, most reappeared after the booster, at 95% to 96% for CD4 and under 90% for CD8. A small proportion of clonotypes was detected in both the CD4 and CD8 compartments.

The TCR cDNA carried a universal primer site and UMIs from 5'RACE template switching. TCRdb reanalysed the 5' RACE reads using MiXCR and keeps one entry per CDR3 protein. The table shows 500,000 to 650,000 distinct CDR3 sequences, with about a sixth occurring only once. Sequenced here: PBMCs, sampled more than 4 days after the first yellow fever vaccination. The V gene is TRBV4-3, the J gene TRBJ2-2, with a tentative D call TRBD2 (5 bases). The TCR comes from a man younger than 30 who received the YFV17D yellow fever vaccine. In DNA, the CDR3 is TGCGCCAGCAGCCAAGGGTTCGGGGACACCGGGGAGCTGTTTTTT. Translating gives CASSQGFGDTGELFF.